Sequencing of this T cell receptor beta chain was carried out in a study of TIL therapy for anti-PD-1-resistant metastatic lung cancer. Study background: Half of patients were current or former smokers.

Sample time point: pre-treatment sample, taken before nivolumab and TIL therapy. Patients were adults with stage 4 NSCLC. Sequencing used immunoSEQ v3. Libraries were sequenced to 1.5 million to 2.5 million read pairs (survey) or roughly 5-6 million (deep). The assay was immunoSEQ multiplex PCR, and TCRdb's table has in-frame clones only and misses some. The sample lists approximately 20,000 clones, 60% to 80% seen once, with 7.4% in the top ten. CDR3 size: 17 residues. J lost 2 bases, V lost 1 base, and 8 bases had no gene match. Germline-derived CDR1 and CDR2 are LNHDA and SQIVND (reference sequence).

The chain uses TRBV19 and TRBJ2-3; TRBD2 matches 8 bases. Sample: blood, taken at baseline. The receptor was derived from a person aged 25-85 years with non-small cell lung cancer. DNA for the CDR3: TGTGCCAGTAGTATAGGATGGCTAGCGGGCTTCACAGATACGCAGTATTTT. The encoded protein is CASSIGWLAGFTDTQYF.